These T cell receptor beta chains were read from a single sample in a study of blood T cells in healthy people across ages. TCRdb recomputed calls from the 5' RACE reads with MiXCR, one row per CDR3 protein. The sample shows 1.5 million to 2 million distinct CDR3 sequences, roughly two fifths of them seen only once. The sequencing input was blood. The receptors were sampled from a human donor in good health. Both conserved end residues are part of each CDR3. The order of the fields is V gene, J gene, D gene, clone size, CDR3 DNA, CDR3 protein. A D gene is named only where the DNA matches it firmly. Not all rows give a size; the values are once, few, many and, for expanded clones, a class.

V: TRBV12-3/TRBV12-4; J: TRBJ1-1; D: .; size: many; DNA: TGTGCCAGCAGTTTAGGGGGCTGGACTGAAGCTTTCTTT; CDR3: CASSLGGWTEAFF
V: TRBV5-1; J: TRBJ2-2; D: TRBD2; size: .; DNA: TGCGCCAGCAGCTCGGGACTAGCGGGGACACCGGGCACCGGGGAGCTGTTTTTT; CDR3: CASSSGLAGTPGTGELFF
V: TRBV28; J: TRBJ2-7; D: .; size: .; DNA: TGTGCCAGCAGTTTCCTGGGTGGGGAGGACTCCTACGAGCAGTACTTC; CDR3: CASSFLGGEDSYEQYF
V: TRBV28; J: TRBJ1-2; D: .; size: .; DNA: TGTGCCAGCAGTCAAACAGTGTACAACTATGGCTACACCTTC; CDR3: CASSQTVYNYGYTF
V: TRBV9; J: TRBJ2-2; D: TRBD1; size: .; DNA: TGTGCCAGCAGCGCCTCCGGGACAGGGGCTCCGGACACCGGGGAGCTGTTTTTT; CDR3: CASSASGTGAPDTGELFF
V: TRBV28; J: TRBJ2-1; D: TRBD2; size: .; DNA: TGTGCCAGCATTAAGCGGGGGGATAGCTCCTACAATGGGCAGTTCTTC; CDR3: CASIKRGDSSYNGQFF
V: TRBV10-3; J: TRBJ2-1; D: .; size: .; DNA: TGTGCCATCAGCCGCCGACTAGACTATGAGCAGTTCTTC; CDR3: CAISRRLDYEQFF
V: TRBV7-3; J: TRBJ2-1; D: TRBD1; size: few; DNA: TGTGCCAGCAGCCACGGACAGGGGCTCGGCAATGAGCAGTTCTTC; CDR3: CASSHGQGLGNEQFF
V: TRBV6-2/TRBV6-3; J: TRBJ1-2; D: TRBD1; size: .; DNA: TGTGCCAGCAGTTACGACGGACAGGGGAATGGCTACACCTTC; CDR3: CASSYDGQGNGYTF
V: TRBV4-1; J: TRBJ1-2; D: .; size: .; DNA: TGCGCCAGCAGCCAAGATCCTACCGGGCCCTATGGCTACACCTTC; CDR3: CASSQDPTGPYGYTF
V: TRBV9; J: TRBJ2-7; D: TRBD1; size: .; DNA: TGTGCCAGCAGCGACACCGGGACAGGGGCCGTTGGCGAGCAGTACTTC; CDR3: CASSDTGTGAVGEQYF
V: TRBV6-5; J: TRBJ1-6; D: .; size: few; DNA: TGTGCCAGCAGTTACGTACGGGACGTAAATTCACCCCTCCACTTT; CDR3: CASSYVRDVNSPLHF
V: TRBV29-1; J: TRBJ2-3; D: .; size: few; DNA: TGCAGCGTTGAAGATCTGGGGGGTTTGACAGATACGCAGTATTTT; CDR3: CSVEDLGGLTDTQYF
V: TRBV20-1; J: TRBJ1-2; D: .; size: .; DNA: TGCAGTGCTAGAGGTCAGGGGCGAGACTATGGCTACACCTTC; CDR3: CSARGQGRDYGYTF
V: TRBV2; J: TRBJ2-7; D: .; size: .; DNA: TGTGCCAGCCCCTACTACGAGCAGTACTTC; CDR3: CASPYYEQYF
V: TRBV2; J: TRBJ2-3; D: TRBD2; size: few; DNA: TGTGCCAGCAGTTACCCGGGACTAGAGACAGATACGCAGTATTTT; CDR3: CASSYPGLETDTQYF
V: TRBV29-1; J: TRBJ1-1; D: TRBD1; size: .; DNA: TGCAGCGTTGTGGACAGGGCTAACACTGAAGCTTTCTTT; CDR3: CSVVDRANTEAFF